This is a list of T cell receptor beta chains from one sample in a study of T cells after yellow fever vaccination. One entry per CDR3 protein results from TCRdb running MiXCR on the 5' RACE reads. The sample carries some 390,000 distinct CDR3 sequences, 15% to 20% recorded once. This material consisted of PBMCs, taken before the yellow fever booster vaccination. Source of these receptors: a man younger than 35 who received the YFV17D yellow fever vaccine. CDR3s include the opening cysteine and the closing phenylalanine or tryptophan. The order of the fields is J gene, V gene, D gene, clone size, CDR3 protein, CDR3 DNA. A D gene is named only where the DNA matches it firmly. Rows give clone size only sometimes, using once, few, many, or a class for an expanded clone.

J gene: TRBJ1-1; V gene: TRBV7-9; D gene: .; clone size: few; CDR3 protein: CASSSSVDRNTEAFF; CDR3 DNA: TGTGCCAGCAGTTCGTCGGTGGACAGGAACACTGAAGCTTTCTTT
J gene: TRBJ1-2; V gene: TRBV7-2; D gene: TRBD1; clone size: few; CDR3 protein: CASSLSPGGGQGDSYTF; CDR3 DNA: TGTGCCAGCAGCTTATCGCCTGGTGGCGGGCAGGGGGATAGCTACACCTTC
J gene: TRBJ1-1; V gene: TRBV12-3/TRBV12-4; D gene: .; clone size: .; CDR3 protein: CASSRSPQPNTEAFF; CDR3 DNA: TGTGCCAGCAGCCGGAGCCCCCAGCCGAACACTGAAGCTTTCTTT
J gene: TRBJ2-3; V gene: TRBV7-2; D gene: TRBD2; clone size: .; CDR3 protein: CASSALGLAGDTQYF; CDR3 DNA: TGTGCCAGCAGCGCTTTGGGACTAGCGGGGGATACGCAGTATTTT
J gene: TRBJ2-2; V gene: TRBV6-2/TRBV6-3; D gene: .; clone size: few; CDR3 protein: CASSYSPANTGELFF; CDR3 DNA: TGTGCCAGCAGTTACTCGCCAGCGAACACCGGGGAGCTGTTTTTT
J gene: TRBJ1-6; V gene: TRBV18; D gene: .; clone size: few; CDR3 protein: CASSEAGVNSPLHF; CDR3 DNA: TGTGCCAGCTCCGAGGCGGGTGTTAATTCACCCCTCCACTTT
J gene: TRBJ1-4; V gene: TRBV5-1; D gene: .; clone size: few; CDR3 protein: CASSLLQGGEKLFF; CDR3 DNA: TGCGCCAGCAGCTTGTTGCAGGGTGGCGAAAAACTGTTTTTT
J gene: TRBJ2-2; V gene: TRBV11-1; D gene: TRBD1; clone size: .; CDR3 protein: CASSTDRAGGELFF; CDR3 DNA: TGTGCCAGCAGCACGGACAGGGCCGGCGGGGAGCTGTTTTTT
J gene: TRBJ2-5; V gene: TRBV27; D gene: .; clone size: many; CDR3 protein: CASSPLMNRDQETQYF; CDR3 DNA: TGTGCCAGCAGTCCACTTATGAACAGGGACCAAGAGACCCAGTACTTC
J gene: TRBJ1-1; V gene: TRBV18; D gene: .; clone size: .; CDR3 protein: CASSPWGALNTEAFF; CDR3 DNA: TGTGCCAGCTCACCCTGGGGGGCGTTGAACACTGAAGCTTTCTTT
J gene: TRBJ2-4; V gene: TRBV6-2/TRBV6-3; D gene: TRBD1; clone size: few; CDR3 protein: CASRGQGMDIQYF; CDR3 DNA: TGTGCCAGCAGGGGACAGGGGATGGACATTCAGTACTTC
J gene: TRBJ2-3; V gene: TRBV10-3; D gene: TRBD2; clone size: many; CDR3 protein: CAIGKTSGGTDTQYF; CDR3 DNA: TGTGCCATCGGGAAGACTAGCGGGGGCACAGATACGCAGTATTTT
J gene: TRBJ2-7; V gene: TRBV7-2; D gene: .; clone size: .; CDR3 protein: CASSLVARLGYEQYF; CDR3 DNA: TGTGCCAGCAGCTTAGTTGCTAGATTGGGGTACGAGCAGTACTTC
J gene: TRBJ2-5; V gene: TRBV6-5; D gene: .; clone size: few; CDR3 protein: CASSSRLGGTQYF; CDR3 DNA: TGTGCCAGCAGTTCCCGTCTCGGGGGGACCCAGTACTTC
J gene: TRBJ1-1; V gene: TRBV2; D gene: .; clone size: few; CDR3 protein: CAISEGINSEAFF; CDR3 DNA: TGTGCCATCAGTGAAGGGATAAACTCTGAAGCTTTCTTT
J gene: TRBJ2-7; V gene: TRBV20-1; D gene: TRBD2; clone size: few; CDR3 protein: CSAPGRGMEEQYF; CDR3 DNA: TGCAGTGCACCCGGGCGGGGGATGGAGGAGCAGTACTTC
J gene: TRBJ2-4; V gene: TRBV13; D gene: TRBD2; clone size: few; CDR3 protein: CASSSDQRGTNIQYF; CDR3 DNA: TGTGCCAGCAGCTCAGACCAGCGGGGGACAAACATTCAGTACTTC
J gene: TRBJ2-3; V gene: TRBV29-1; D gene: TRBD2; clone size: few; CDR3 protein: CSVEVPAGGYTDTQYF; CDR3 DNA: TGCAGCGTTGAAGTCCCCGCGGGGGGGTACACAGATACGCAGTATTTT
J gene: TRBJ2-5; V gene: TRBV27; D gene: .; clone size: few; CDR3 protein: CASSFVGGIGLETQYF; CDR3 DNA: TGTGCCAGCAGTTTTGTCGGGGGTATTGGCCTTGAGACCCAGTACTTC
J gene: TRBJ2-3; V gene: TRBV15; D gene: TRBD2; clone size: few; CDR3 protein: CATSRGPGLADTDTQYF; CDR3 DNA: TGTGCCACCAGCAGAGGGCCGGGACTAGCGGATACAGATACGCAGTATTTT
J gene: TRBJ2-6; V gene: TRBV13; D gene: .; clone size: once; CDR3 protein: CASSLGGVRSFGAGANVLTF; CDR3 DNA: TGTGCCAGCAGCTTAGGCGGGGTTCGAAGTTTCGGAGCTGGGGCCAACGTCCTGACTTTC
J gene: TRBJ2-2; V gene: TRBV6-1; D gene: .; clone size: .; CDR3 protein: CASSPPGTGELFF; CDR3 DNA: TGTGCCAGCAGTCCCCCGGGGACCGGGGAGCTGTTTTTT
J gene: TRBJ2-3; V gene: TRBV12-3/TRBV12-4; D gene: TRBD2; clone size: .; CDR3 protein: CASLRAGGADTQYF; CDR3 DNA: TGTGCCAGCCTTCGCGCGGGGGGCGCAGATACGCAGTATTTT
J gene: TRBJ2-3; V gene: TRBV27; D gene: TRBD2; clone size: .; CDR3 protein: CASKLAGLTKNTDTQYF; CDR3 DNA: TGTGCCAGCAAACTAGCGGGGTTGACCAAAAACACAGATACGCAGTATTTT
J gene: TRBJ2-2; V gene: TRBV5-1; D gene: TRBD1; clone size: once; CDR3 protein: CASSITTGNGELFF; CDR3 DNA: TGCGCCAGCAGCATTACGACAGGGAACGGGGAGCTGTTTTTT
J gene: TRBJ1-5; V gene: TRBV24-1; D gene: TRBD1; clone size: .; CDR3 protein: CATSEPGTDQPQHF; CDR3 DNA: TGTGCCACCAGTGAACCCGGGACAGATCAGCCCCAGCATTTT
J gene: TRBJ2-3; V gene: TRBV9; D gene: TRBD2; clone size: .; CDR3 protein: CASSVAFKRGSADTQYF; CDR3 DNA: TGTGCCAGCAGCGTAGCTTTTAAGCGGGGGTCCGCAGATACGCAGTATTTT
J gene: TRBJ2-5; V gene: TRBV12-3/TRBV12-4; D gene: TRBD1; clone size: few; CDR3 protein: CASGRDRQETQYF; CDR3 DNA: TGTGCCAGCGGGCGGGACAGGCAAGAGACCCAGTACTTC
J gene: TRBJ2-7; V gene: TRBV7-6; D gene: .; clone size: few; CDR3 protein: CASSFSDKDYEQYF; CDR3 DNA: TGTGCCAGCAGCTTTAGCGACAAAGACTACGAGCAGTACTTC
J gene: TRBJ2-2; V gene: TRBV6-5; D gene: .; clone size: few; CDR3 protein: CASSYVMDENTGELFF; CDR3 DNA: TGTGCCAGCAGTTACGTGATGGACGAAAACACCGGGGAGCTGTTTTTT
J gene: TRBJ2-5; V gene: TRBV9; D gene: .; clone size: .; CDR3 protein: CASSVYGTQETQYF; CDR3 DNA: TGTGCCAGCAGCGTCTATGGTACTCAAGAGACCCAGTACTTC
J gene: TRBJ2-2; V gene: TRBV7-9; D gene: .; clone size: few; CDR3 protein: CASSLLRLSNTGELFF; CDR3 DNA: TGTGCCAGCAGCTTACTTCGGCTATCGAACACCGGGGAGCTGTTTTTT
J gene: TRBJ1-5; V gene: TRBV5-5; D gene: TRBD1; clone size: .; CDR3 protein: CASSYGTAGLPQHF; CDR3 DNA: TGTGCCAGCAGCTACGGGACAGCGGGGCTGCCCCAGCATTTT
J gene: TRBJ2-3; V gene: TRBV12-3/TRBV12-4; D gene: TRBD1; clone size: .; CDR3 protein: CASSPDRGRPDTQYF; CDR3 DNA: TGTGCCAGCAGCCCGGACAGGGGGCGACCAGATACGCAGTATTTT
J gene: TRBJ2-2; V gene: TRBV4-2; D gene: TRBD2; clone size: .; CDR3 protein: CASSQRSGGTSNTGELFF; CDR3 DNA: TGTGCCAGCAGCCAGAGGAGCGGGGGGACCTCGAACACCGGGGAGCTGTTTTTT
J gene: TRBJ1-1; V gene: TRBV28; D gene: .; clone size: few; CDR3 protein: CASSFRGLKDTEAFF; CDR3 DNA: TGTGCCAGCAGTTTTCGGGGGCTCAAGGACACTGAAGCTTTCTTT
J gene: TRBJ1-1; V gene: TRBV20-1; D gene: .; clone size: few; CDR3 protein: CSARLQEAFF; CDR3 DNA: TGCAGTGCTAGGCTGCAGGAGGCTTTCTTT
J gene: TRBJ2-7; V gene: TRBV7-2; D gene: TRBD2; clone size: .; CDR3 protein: CASSLLLAGTYEQYF; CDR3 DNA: TGTGCCAGCAGCTTACTCTTAGCGGGGACCTACGAGCAGTACTTC
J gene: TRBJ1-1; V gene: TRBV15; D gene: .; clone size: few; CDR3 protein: CATIGGRGSNTEAFF; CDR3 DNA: TGTGCCACCATCGGAGGAAGGGGCTCGAACACTGAAGCTTTCTTT
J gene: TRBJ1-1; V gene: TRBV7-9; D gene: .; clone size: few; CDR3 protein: CASRSHRGGRTEAFF; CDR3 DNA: TGTGCCAGCAGGTCCCATAGGGGGGGGAGGACTGAAGCTTTCTTT
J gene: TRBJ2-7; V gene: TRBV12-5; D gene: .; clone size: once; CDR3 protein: CASGGLVYEQYF; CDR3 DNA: TGTGCTAGTGGTGGCCTCGTCTACGAGCAGTACTTC
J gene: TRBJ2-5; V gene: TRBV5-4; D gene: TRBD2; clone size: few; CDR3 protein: CASSLNYDLRGIQETQYF; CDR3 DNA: TGTGCCAGCAGCTTGAATTACGACTTGCGGGGGATCCAAGAGACCCAGTACTTC
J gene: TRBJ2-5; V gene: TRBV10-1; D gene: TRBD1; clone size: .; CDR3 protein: CASSNDRVGETQYF; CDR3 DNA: TGCGCCAGCAGTAATGACAGGGTAGGAGAGACCCAGTACTTC
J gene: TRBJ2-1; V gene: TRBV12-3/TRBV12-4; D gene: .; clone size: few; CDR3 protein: CASSGTGQFF; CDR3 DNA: TGTGCCAGCAGTGGGACTGGGCAGTTCTTC
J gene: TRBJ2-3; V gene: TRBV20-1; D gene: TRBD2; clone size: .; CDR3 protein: CSARDFASGMGDTQYF; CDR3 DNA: TGCAGTGCTAGGGATTTCGCTAGCGGCATGGGAGATACGCAGTATTTT
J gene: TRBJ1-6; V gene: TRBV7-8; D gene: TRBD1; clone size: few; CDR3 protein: CASSLVDRGNSPLHF; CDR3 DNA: TGTGCCAGCAGCTTAGTGGACAGGGGGAATTCACCCCTCCACTTT